A selection of T cell receptor beta chains follows, all from one sample in a study of shared clonotypes between healthy human individuals. Produced via immunoSEQ multiplex PCR; TCRdb's table is partial and in-frame only. Here the sample spans some 2,500,000 clones, 80% to 95% being singletons. The source material was naive CD4+ T cells from PBMCs. Every receptor here comes from a man younger than 35 in good health. Some clones in this sample may be carry-over from other donors' samples. The CDR3 runs from the conserved cysteine through the conserved F or W. The D gene is left open where the match is weak. Rows may omit the clone size; those that give it use once, few, many or a size class.

V	size	J	D	CDR3	DNA
TRBV5-4	NA	TRBJ2-5	TRBD1	CASSPKPTGPKQTQYF	TGTGCCAGCAGCCCCAAGCCGACAGGGCCCAAGCAGACCCAGTACTTC
TRBV29-1	NA	TRBJ2-7	TRBD1	CSVVRTGDSYEQYF	TGCAGCGTTGTCCGGACAGGGGATTCCTACGAGCAGTACTTC
TRBV6-6	NA	TRBJ1-2	NA	CASNPRGGSDYGYTF	TGTGCCAGCAACCCCCGGGGAGGGTCGGACTATGGCTACACCTTC
TRBV5-1	once	TRBJ2-3	NA	CASSLWGAASGIRTDTQYF	TGCGCCAGCAGCTTGTGGGGGGCGGCTAGCGGCATTCGCACAGATACGCAGTATTTT
TRBV2	few	TRBJ1-5	NA	CASSENGREFYQPQHF	TGTGCCAGCAGTGAAAATGGCAGGGAATTTTACCAGCCCCAGCATTTT
TRBV6-1	NA	TRBJ2-3	NA	CASSPRGPDTQYF	TGTGCCAGCAGTCCCAGGGGTCCAGATACGCAGTATTTT
TRBV7-3	NA	TRBJ2-1	NA	CASSTTIRGEQFF	TGTGCCAGCAGCACGACGATCAGGGGTGAGCAGTTCTTC
TRBV10-1	few	TRBJ1-2	NA	CASRNPPYGYTF	TGCGCCAGCAGGAATCCTCCCTATGGCTACACCTTC
TRBV7-2	NA	TRBJ2-1	NA	CASSSGPTNEQFF	TGTGCCAGCAGCTCGGGACCCACCAATGAGCAGTTCTTC
TRBV6-1	NA	TRBJ2-7	NA	CASRVGGDYEQYF	TGTGCCAGCAGAGTGGGGGGAGACTACGAGCAGTACTTC
TRBV19	NA	TRBJ2-1	NA	CASSLGRRGNEQFF	TGTGCCAGTAGTCTGGGGCGCAGGGGCAATGAGCAGTTCTTC
TRBV18	NA	TRBJ1-5	NA	CASSPSISNQPQHF	TGTGCCAGCTCACCGTCCATTAGCAATCAGCCCCAGCATTTT
TRBV30	NA	TRBJ1-3	TRBD1	CAWGSGGPSTF	TGTGCCTGGGGTTCAGGGGGCCCTTCTACTTTT
TRBV28	few	TRBJ1-5	NA	CASSLWPGQPQHF	TGTGCCAGCAGTTTATGGCCTGGTCAGCCCCAGCATTTT
TRBV19	NA	TRBJ1-5	NA	CASSIHGRAYSNQPQHF	TGTGCCAGTAGTATCCATGGGCGGGCTTATAGCAATCAGCCCCAGCATTTT
TRBV19	NA	TRBJ2-7	TRBD2	CASSIDGRGRYEQYF	TGTGCCAGTAGTATCGACGGGAGGGGGAGATACGAGCAGTACTTC
TRBV5-5	NA	TRBJ1-1	NA	CASSLGGSTEAFF	TGTGCCAGCAGCTTGGGGGGGTCCACTGAAGCTTTCTTT
TRBV19	NA	TRBJ2-3	NA	CASTPGVAESDTQYF	TGTGCCAGTACCCCTGGGGTAGCGGAGTCGGATACGCAGTATTTT
TRBV5-1	NA	TRBJ2-7	TRBD1	CASSLDGTEVREQYF	TGCGCCAGCAGCTTGGATGGGACAGAGGTGAGGGAGCAGTACTTC
TRBV5-1	NA	TRBJ1-3	NA	CASSLDSGSGNTIYF	TGCGCCAGCAGCTTGGACTCTGGCTCTGGAAACACCATATATTTT
TRBV5-1	NA	TRBJ2-5	TRBD2	CASSYLAGGPKGETQYF	TGCGCCAGCAGCTACCTAGCGGGAGGGCCTAAGGGCGAGACCCAGTACTTC
TRBV28	NA	TRBJ2-1	TRBD2	CASSPGRTSGKKQFF	TGTGCCAGCAGCCCTGGCCGGACTAGCGGAAAGAAACAGTTCTTC
TRBV19	NA	TRBJ1-2	NA	CASSIGAGAYGYTF	TGTGCCAGTAGTATAGGGGCAGGAGCATATGGCTACACCTTC
TRBV9	NA	TRBJ2-3	TRBD2	CASSVGSGSAPDTQYF	TGTGCCAGCAGCGTGGGCAGCGGGAGTGCCCCAGATACGCAGTATTTT
TRBV28	NA	TRBJ1-1	NA	CASRGRGNTEAFF	TGTGCCAGCAGGGGACGGGGGAACACTGAAGCTTTCTTT
TRBV4-1	few	TRBJ1-2	TRBD1	CASSDRAATRGYTF	TGCGCCAGCAGCGACAGGGCGGCTACTCGCGGCTACACCTTC
TRBV6-1	NA	TRBJ2-2	NA	CASSTQGNTGELFF	TGTGCCAGCAGTACACAGGGGAACACCGGGGAGCTGTTTTTT
TRBV27	once	TRBJ2-1	NA	CASRAGSPYNEQFF	TGTGCCAGCAGGGCCGGGAGTCCATACAATGAGCAGTTCTTC
TRBV7-3	NA	TRBJ2-7	TRBD1	CASSLSGQGANYEQYF	TGTGCCAGCAGCTTAAGTGGGCAGGGGGCAAACTACGAGCAGTACTTC